This is a list of T cell receptor beta chains from one sample in a study of cytomegalovirus exposure and HLA in healthy donors. TCRdb's table, derived via immunoSEQ multiplex PCR, lists solely in-frame clones and lacks some. The data hold some 150,000 clones, with about 79% observed a single time. Sequencing was carried out using PBMCs. Receptors were obtained from a man aged 40-55 years in good health and CMV-seropositive. Both conserved end residues are part of each CDR3. The order of the fields is clone size, V gene, D gene, J gene, CDR3 length, CDR3 protein, CDR3 DNA. The D gene is left open where the match is weak. The size field is filled for only some rows; it gives once, few, many or a size class.

size: NA
V: TRBV2
D: NA
J: TRBJ2-7
length: 15
CDR3: CASSRTSGVAYEQYF
DNA: TGTGCCAGCAGTCGGACATCAGGGGTCGCCTACGAGCAGTACTTC

size: few
V: TRBV11-3
D: TRBD2
J: TRBJ2-3
length: 17
CDR3: CASSRISGRPFTDTQYF
DNA: TGTGCCAGCAGTCGGATTAGCGGGAGGCCGTTCACAGATACGCAGTATTTT

size: NA
V: TRBV7-9
D: TRBD1
J: TRBJ1-1
length: 15
CDR3: CASGLRTGGSTEAFF
DNA: TGTGCCAGCGGCCTTCGGACAGGGGGGTCCACTGAAGCTTTCTTT

size: NA
V: TRBV9
D: TRBD2
J: TRBJ2-2
length: 16
CDR3: CASSVVSGGGTGELFF
DNA: TGTGCCAGCAGCGTGGTTTCGGGAGGAGGCACCGGGGAGCTGTTTTTT

size: NA
V: TRBV30
D: TRBD1
J: TRBJ1-5
length: 14
CDR3: CAWSAGTGTQPQHF
DNA: TGTGCCTGGAGTGCCGGGACAGGGACTCAGCCCCAGCATTTT

size: NA
V: TRBV2
D: NA
J: TRBJ2-6
length: 15
CDR3: CASRQGAAGANGLTF
DNA: TGTGCCAGCAGACAGGGAGCGGCTGGGGCCAACGGCCTGACTTTC

size: NA
V: TRBV28
D: NA
J: TRBJ2-1
length: 13
CDR3: CASSGGVWDEQFF
DNA: TGTGCCAGCAGCGGGGGAGTATGGGATGAGCAGTTCTTC

size: NA
V: TRBV18
D: TRBD1
J: TRBJ2-7
length: 14
CDR3: CASSSGQGAYEQYF
DNA: TGTGCCAGCTCATCCGGACAGGGAGCCTACGAGCAGTACTTC

size: NA
V: TRBV12-5
D: TRBD2
J: TRBJ2-1
length: 18
CDR3: CASGLGTSGRSAYNEQFF
DNA: TGTGCTAGTGGTTTGGGAACTAGCGGGAGATCTGCCTACAATGAGCAGTTCTTC

size: once
V: TRBV27
D: NA
J: TRBJ2-6
length: 16
CDR3: CASSYGGGDGANVLTF
DNA: TGTGCCAGCAGTTACGGAGGGGGCGATGGGGCCAACGTCCTGACTTTC

size: few
V: TRBV15
D: TRBD1
J: TRBJ1-2
length: 14
CDR3: CATRATGENYGYTF
DNA: TGTGCCACCAGAGCTACAGGGGAAAACTATGGCTACACCTTC

size: NA
V: TRBV19
D: NA
J: TRBJ2-2
length: 14
CDR3: CASNGGERTGELFF
DNA: TGTGCCAGTAACGGGGGAGAGAGGACCGGGGAGCTGTTTTTT

size: NA
V: TRBV5-1
D: NA
J: TRBJ1-5
length: 15
CDR3: CASSPEGDSNQPQHF
DNA: TGCGCCAGCAGCCCAGAGGGAGATAGCAATCAGCCCCAGCATTTT

size: NA
V: TRBV6-5
D: NA
J: TRBJ1-3
length: 15
CDR3: CASSSGGIVENTIYF
DNA: TGTGCCAGCAGTTCCGGCGGGATCGTCGAAAACACCATATATTTT

size: NA
V: TRBV9
D: TRBD1
J: TRBJ2-4
length: 14
CDR3: CASSVRGQENIQYF
DNA: TGTGCCAGCAGCGTAAGGGGGCAGGAAAACATTCAGTACTTC

size: NA
V: TRBV7-6
D: NA
J: TRBJ2-7
length: 13
CDR3: CASSSPQGGEQYF
DNA: TGTGCCAGCAGCTCCCCCCAGGGGGGTGAGCAGTACTTC

size: NA
V: TRBV6-5
D: NA
J: TRBJ1-2
length: 14
CDR3: CASRRDGLNYGYTF
DNA: TGTGCCAGCAGGCGGGACGGTCTTAACTATGGCTACACCTTC

size: few
V: TRBV7-8
D: NA
J: TRBJ2-3
length: 18
CDR3: CASSPLPHGSVPEDTQYF
DNA: TGTGCCAGCAGTCCACTCCCCCACGGGAGCGTTCCGGAAGATACGCAGTATTTT

size: once
V: TRBV18
D: NA
J: TRBJ1-1
length: 12
CDR3: CASSPWEGEAFF
DNA: TGTGCCAGCTCACCATGGGAGGGGGAAGCTTTCTTT

size: NA
V: TRBV28
D: TRBD1
J: TRBJ2-7
length: 14
CDR3: CASSSGQRSYEQYF
DNA: TGTGCCAGCAGTTCGGGACAGCGCTCCTACGAGCAGTACTTC

size: NA
V: TRBV27
D: TRBD1
J: TRBJ1-2
length: 13
CDR3: CASAHEGAYGYTF
DNA: TGTGCCAGTGCTCACGAGGGGGCCTATGGCTACACCTTC

size: NA
V: TRBV6-1
D: TRBD2
J: TRBJ2-6
length: 15
CDR3: CASRAGGIGANGLTF
DNA: TGTGCCAGCCGGGCGGGGGGAATTGGGGCCAACGGCCTGACTTTC

size: NA
V: TRBV5-6
D: TRBD2
J: TRBJ2-7
length: 15
CDR3: CASSLGLAGRYEQYF
DNA: TGTGCCAGCAGCTTGGGGCTAGCGGGAAGGTACGAGCAGTACTTC

size: few
V: TRBV6-4
D: NA
J: TRBJ1-2
length: 14
CDR3: CASSDVTGKYGYTF
DNA: TGTGCCAGCAGTGACGTTACAGGGAAATATGGCTACACCTTC

size: NA
V: TRBV18
D: NA
J: TRBJ1-1
length: 14
CDR3: CASSPGDMNTEAFF
DNA: TGTGCCAGCTCACCAGGGGACATGAACACTGAAGCTTTCTTT

size: NA
V: TRBV7-2
D: TRBD1
J: TRBJ1-3
length: 15
CDR3: CASSYDRGQGNTIYF
DNA: TGTGCCAGCAGCTACGACAGGGGGCAAGGAAACACCATATATTTT

size: few
V: TRBV6-6
D: TRBD2
J: TRBJ2-7
length: 14
CDR3: CASSYDRVAGGQYF
DNA: TGTGCCAGCAGTTACGATAGGGTAGCGGGAGGGCAGTACTTC

size: once
V: TRBV30
D: NA
J: TRBJ1-1
length: 13
CDR3: CAWSVQGWTEAFF
DNA: TGTGCCTGGAGTGTGCAGGGTTGGACTGAAGCTTTCTTT

size: NA
V: TRBV15
D: NA
J: TRBJ2-3
length: 17
CDR3: CATSRDGGQFYTDTQYF
DNA: TGTGCCACCAGCAGAGATGGAGGGCAGTTTTACACAGATACGCAGTATTTT

size: NA
V: TRBV5-1
D: NA
J: TRBJ2-5
length: 13
CDR3: CASSLTSQETQYF
DNA: TGCGCCAGCAGCCTCACATCCCAAGAGACCCAGTACTTC

size: NA
V: TRBV7-2
D: NA
J: TRBJ2-3
length: 13
CDR3: CASSLPGTDTQYF
DNA: TGTGCCAGCAGCTTACCGGGCACAGATACGCAGTATTTT

size: NA
V: TRBV5-4
D: NA
J: TRBJ2-7
length: 15
CDR3: CASSFGTPGTYEQYF
DNA: TGTGCCAGCAGCTTCGGGACTCCAGGAACTTACGAGCAGTACTTC

size: NA
V: TRBV11-2
D: NA
J: TRBJ1-3
length: 16
CDR3: CASSNLKGQNRNTIYF
DNA: TGTGCCAGCAGTAATCTTAAGGGGCAGAATCGAAACACCATATATTTT

size: NA
V: TRBV28
D: NA
J: TRBJ1-1
length: 12
CDR3: CASSSSNTEAFF
DNA: TGTGCCAGCAGTTCCTCGAACACTGAAGCTTTCTTT

size: NA
V: TRBV5-1
D: NA
J: TRBJ1-1
length: 14
CDR3: CASSLDSGNTEAFF
DNA: TGCGCCAGCAGCTTGGATTCAGGGAACACTGAAGCTTTCTTT

size: NA
V: TRBV9
D: TRBD2
J: TRBJ2-6
length: 19
CDR3: CASSPEVGGRFAGANVLTF
DNA: TGTGCCAGCAGCCCCGAAGTAGGCGGGAGATTTGCTGGGGCCAACGTCCTGACTTTC

size: NA
V: TRBV9
D: TRBD2
J: TRBJ2-2
length: 14
CDR3: CASSVASGTGELFF
DNA: TGTGCCAGCAGCGTAGCTAGCGGGACCGGGGAGCTGTTTTTT

size: once
V: TRBV29-1
D: TRBD1
J: TRBJ1-1
length: 13
CDR3: CSVGRQGLTEAFF
DNA: TGCAGCGTGGGGCGACAGGGGCTCACTGAAGCTTTCTTT

size: few
V: TRBV6-5
D: TRBD1
J: TRBJ1-1
length: 15
CDR3: CASTNRGRGNTEAFF
DNA: TGTGCCAGCACAAACAGGGGGCGCGGAAACACTGAAGCTTTCTTT

size: few
V: TRBV6-5
D: NA
J: TRBJ1-1
length: 10
CDR3: CASTGTEAFF
DNA: TGTGCCAGCACAGGGACTGAAGCTTTCTTT

size: NA
V: TRBV5-1
D: TRBD2
J: TRBJ2-2
length: 14
CDR3: CASSSGTSAGELFF
DNA: TGCGCCAGCAGCTCCGGGACTAGCGCCGGGGAGCTGTTTTTT

size: once
V: TRBV27
D: TRBD2
J: TRBJ2-2
length: 15
CDR3: CASSRLAGVAGELFF
DNA: TGTGCCAGCAGTAGACTAGCGGGAGTTGCCGGGGAGCTGTTTTTT

size: NA
V: TRBV29-1
D: NA
J: TRBJ2-1
length: 14
CDR3: CSVGALSSYNEQFF
DNA: TGCAGCGTCGGAGCGCTAAGCTCCTACAATGAGCAGTTCTTC

size: NA
V: TRBV11-3
D: TRBD2
J: TRBJ2-7
length: 13
CDR3: CASSSGGRDEQYF
DNA: TGTGCCAGCAGTTCGGGGGGGAGGGACGAGCAGTACTTC

size: NA
V: TRBV9
D: NA
J: TRBJ2-2
length: 14
CDR3: CASSPGLNTGELFF
DNA: TGTGCCAGCAGCCCTGGACTGAACACCGGGGAGCTGTTTTTT

size: NA
V: TRBV15
D: TRBD1
J: TRBJ1-5
length: 17
CDR3: CATSGGTGGAGNQPQHF
DNA: TGTGCCACCAGCGGGGGGACAGGGGGAGCTGGCAATCAGCCCCAGCATTTT

size: NA
V: TRBV27
D: TRBD1
J: TRBJ1-1
length: 16
CDR3: CASSSWTGLMNTEAFF
DNA: TGTGCCAGCAGTTCCTGGACAGGATTGATGAACACTGAAGCTTTCTTT

size: NA
V: TRBV6-1
D: NA
J: TRBJ2-6
length: 15
CDR3: CASSEPVGGANVLTF
DNA: TGTGCCAGCAGTGAACCCGTCGGGGGGGCCAACGTCCTGACTTTC

size: NA
V: TRBV2
D: TRBD1
J: TRBJ1-1
length: 13
CDR3: CATRGGLNTEAFF
DNA: TGTGCCACCAGGGGGGGACTGAACACTGAAGCTTTCTTT

size: NA
V: TRBV19
D: NA
J: TRBJ1-1
length: 14
CDR3: CASSISGGDTEAFF
DNA: TGTGCCAGTAGTATATCGGGAGGGGACACTGAAGCTTTCTTT

size: few
V: TRBV29-1
D: TRBD1
J: TRBJ2-7
length: 13
CDR3: CSVDGTGGHEQYF
DNA: TGCAGCGTTGATGGGACAGGGGGCCACGAGCAGTACTTC

size: NA
V: TRBV19
D: NA
J: TRBJ2-7
length: 15
CDR3: CASSKYGSGSYEQYF
DNA: TGTGCCAGTAGTAAATACGGGAGTGGATCCTACGAGCAGTACTTC

size: few
V: TRBV10-3
D: TRBD2
J: TRBJ2-7
length: 17
CDR3: CAISSRLAGDGIHEQYF
DNA: TGTGCCATCAGTTCACGACTAGCGGGAGATGGAATCCACGAGCAGTACTTC

size: NA
V: TRBV6-5
D: NA
J: TRBJ2-1
length: 14
CDR3: CASSYSGRTRWKFF
DNA: TGTGCCAGCAGTTACTCAGGCAGAACTAGATGGAAGTTCTTC

size: NA
V: TRBV19
D: TRBD1
J: TRBJ2-7
length: 16
CDR3: CASAKAPGTVPYEQYF
DNA: TGTGCCAGTGCAAAAGCCCCCGGGACAGTCCCCTACGAGCAGTACTTC